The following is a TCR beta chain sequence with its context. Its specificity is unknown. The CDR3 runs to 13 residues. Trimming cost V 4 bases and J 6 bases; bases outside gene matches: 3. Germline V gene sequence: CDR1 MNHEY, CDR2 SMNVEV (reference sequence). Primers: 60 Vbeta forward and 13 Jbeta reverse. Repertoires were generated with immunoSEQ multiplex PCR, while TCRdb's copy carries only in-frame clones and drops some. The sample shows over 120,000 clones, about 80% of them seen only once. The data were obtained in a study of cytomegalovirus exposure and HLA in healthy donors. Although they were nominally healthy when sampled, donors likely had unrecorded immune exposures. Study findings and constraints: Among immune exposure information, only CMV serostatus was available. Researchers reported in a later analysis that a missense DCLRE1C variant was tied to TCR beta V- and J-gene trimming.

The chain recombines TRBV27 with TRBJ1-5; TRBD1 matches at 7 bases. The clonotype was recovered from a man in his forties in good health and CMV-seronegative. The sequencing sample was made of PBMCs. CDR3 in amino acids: CASSSQGSQPQHF. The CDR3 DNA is TGTGCCAGCAGTTCACAGGGGAGTCAGCCCCAGCATTTT.